This T cell receptor (beta chain) was recorded in a study of T cell repertoires in cytomegalovirus infection (dated by TCRdb to the late 2010s). Context from the whole study: Recently identified HLA-C-restricted CMV epitopes, whose presentation resists viral immunomodulation, were targeted by peptide stimulations together with well-studied HLA-B-restricted epitopes. The HLA type of each donor mattered for the analysis, because public TCR beta signatures pointed to carriage of CMV infection along with the matching HLA type. General conclusions and limits of the study: In the ex vivo response, HLA-C-restricted CMV-specific TCR beta clonotypes were dominant, and in two of eight donors the single most frequent clonotype came from this HLA-C-restricted group. In both this cohort and an independent cohort of under 450 donors, the cumulative frequency of public TCR beta family members distinguished carriers of CMV infection plus the relevant HLA type.

Of note for this clonotype: This receptor's antigen is unknown. No base-level quality is on record; no much larger clone is a single base apart.

The CDR3 holds 15 amino acids from the cysteine to the phenylalanine. The CDR3 DNA has 45 bases and is translated from base 1. The germline V gene yields MNHGY for CDR1 and SAAAGT for CDR2. V is clipped by 2 bases and J by 7 bases, and the sequence between their germline boundaries is 14 bases long. For sequencing, an Illumina HiSeq 1500 was employed. The public reads were reprocessed in TCRdb via fastp at Q25 and MiXCR, keeping in-frame beta chains. CDR3 protein sequences are deduplicated, and each keeps its most common genes and DNA. This sample gives fewer than 1,000,000 distinct CDR3 sequences in total; around 29% of them show up just once. The ten top clones hold about an eighth of the sample. The meaning of the sample's treatment or condition label: in vitro stimulation with specific CMV peptide epitopes to enrich CMV-specific T cells.

Source: cultured CD8+ T cells from PBMCs, taken from culture after CMV antigen stimulation. The TCR was taken from a human donor in good health (CMV status not recorded). Some clones in this sample may be carry-over from other donors' samples. The chain couples TRBV6-8 to TRBJ2-2; the D region possibly corresponds to TRBD2 (5 bases align). The CDR3 protein sequence reads: CASSYERAGDGELFF. The sequence in DNA is TGTGCCAGCAGTTACGAGAGGGCCGGGGACGGGGAGCTGTTTTTT.